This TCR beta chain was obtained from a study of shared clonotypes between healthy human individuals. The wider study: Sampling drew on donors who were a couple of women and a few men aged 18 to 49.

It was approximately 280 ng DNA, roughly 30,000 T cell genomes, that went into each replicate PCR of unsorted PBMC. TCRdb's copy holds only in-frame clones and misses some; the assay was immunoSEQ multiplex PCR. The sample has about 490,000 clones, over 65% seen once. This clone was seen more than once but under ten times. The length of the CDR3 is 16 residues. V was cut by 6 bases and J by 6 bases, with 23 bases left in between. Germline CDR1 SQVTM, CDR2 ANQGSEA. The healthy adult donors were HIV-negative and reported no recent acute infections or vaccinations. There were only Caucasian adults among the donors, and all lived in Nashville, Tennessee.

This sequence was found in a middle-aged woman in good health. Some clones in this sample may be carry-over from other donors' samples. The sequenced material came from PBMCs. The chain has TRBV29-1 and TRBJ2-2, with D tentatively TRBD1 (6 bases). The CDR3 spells CSVSPTGNDLAGELFF. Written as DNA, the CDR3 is TGCAGCGTGAGCCCGACAGGAAACGATTTAGCCGGGGAGCTGTTTTTT.